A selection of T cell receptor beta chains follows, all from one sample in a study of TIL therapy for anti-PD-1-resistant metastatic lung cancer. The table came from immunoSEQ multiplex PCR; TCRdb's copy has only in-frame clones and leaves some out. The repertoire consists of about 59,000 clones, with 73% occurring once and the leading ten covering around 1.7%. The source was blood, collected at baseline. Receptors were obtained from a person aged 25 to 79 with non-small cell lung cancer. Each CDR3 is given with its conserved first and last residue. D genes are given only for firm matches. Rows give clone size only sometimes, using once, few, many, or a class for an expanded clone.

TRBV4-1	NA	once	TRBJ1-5	TGCGCCAGCAGCCAAGTGGCAGGGAATCAGCCCCAGCATTTT	CASSQVAGNQPQHF
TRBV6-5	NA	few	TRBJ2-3	TGTGCCAGCAGTTTGGGGACGGGGGATACGCAGTATTTT	CASSLGTGDTQYF
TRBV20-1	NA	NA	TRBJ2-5	TGCAGTGCTAGACAAGAGACCCAGTACTTC	CSARQETQYF
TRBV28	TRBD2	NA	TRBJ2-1	TGTGCCAGCAGGCTAGCGGGGGTCTACAATGAGCAGTTCTTC	CASRLAGVYNEQFF
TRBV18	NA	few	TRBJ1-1	TGTGCCAGCTCCCGCTTAGAAGCCATGAACACTGAAGCTTTCTTT	CASSRLEAMNTEAFF
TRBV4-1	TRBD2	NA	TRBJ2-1	TGCGCCAGCAGCCTTACCTCAGCGGGGGGGCCGGGCAATGAGCAGTTCTTC	CASSLTSAGGPGNEQFF
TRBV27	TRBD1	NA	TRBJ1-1	TGTGCCAGCAGTCCACAGGGGAGGACTGAAGCTTTCTTT	CASSPQGRTEAFF
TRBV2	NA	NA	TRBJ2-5	TGTGCCACACCTACTAGTGGCCGCACGCAAGAGACCCAGTACTTC	CATPTSGRTQETQYF
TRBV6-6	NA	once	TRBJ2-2	TGTGCCAGCAGTGGAAGGACCGGGGAGCTGTTTTTT	CASSGRTGELFF
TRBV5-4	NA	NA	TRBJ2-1	TGTGCCAGCAGCTCACACACAAACAATGAGCAGTTCTTC	CASSSHTNNEQFF
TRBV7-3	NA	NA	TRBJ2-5	TGTGCCAGCAGCCCGTCGGACAGAAGCCAAGAGACCCAGTACTTC	CASSPSDRSQETQYF
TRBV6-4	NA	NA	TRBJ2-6	TGTGCCAGCAGTGCCCTCTCTGGGGCCAACGTCCTGACTTTC	CASSALSGANVLTF
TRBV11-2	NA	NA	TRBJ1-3	TGTGCCAGCAGCTTAGAAGGGGGGCTCTCTGGAAACACCATATATTTT	CASSLEGGLSGNTIYF
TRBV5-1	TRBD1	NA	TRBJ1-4	TGCGCCAGCAGCTTGGTCGACAGGGTAGGAGCAACTAATGAAAAACTGTTTTTT	CASSLVDRVGATNEKLFF
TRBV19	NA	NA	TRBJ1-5	TGTGCCAGTAGTCGGGACACCGATCAGCCCCAGCATTTT	CASSRDTDQPQHF
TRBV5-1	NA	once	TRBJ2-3	TGCGCCAGCAGCGTGGTCCGCGCCAGCACAGATACGCAGTATTTT	CASSVVRASTDTQYF
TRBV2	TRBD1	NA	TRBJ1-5	TGTGCCAGCAGTGGACAGGGTAATAGCAATCAGCCCCAGCATTTT	CASSGQGNSNQPQHF
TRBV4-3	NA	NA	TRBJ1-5	TGCGCCAGCAGCCGGACCCGGGACACCATCAATCAGCCCCAGCATTTT	CASSRTRDTINQPQHF
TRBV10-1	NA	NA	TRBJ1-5	TGCGCCAGCAGTGAACACGGGGAAGGTCAGCCCCAGCATTTT	CASSEHGEGQPQHF
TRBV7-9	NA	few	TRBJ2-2	TGTGCCAGCAGCTTAAGCCCGGGACAAAGGGACACCGGGGAGCTGTTTTTT	CASSLSPGQRDTGELFF
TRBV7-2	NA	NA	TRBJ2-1	TGTGCCAGCAGCTTAGTGCGGGGCTCCTACAATGAGCAGTTCTTC	CASSLVRGSYNEQFF
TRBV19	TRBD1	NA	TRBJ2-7	TGTGCCAGTAGTATAGGCGGACAGGGGCGGTACGAGCAGTACTTC	CASSIGGQGRYEQYF
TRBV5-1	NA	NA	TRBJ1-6	TGCGCCAGCAGCTTGGACAGCGGAAATTCACCCCTCCACTTT	CASSLDSGNSPLHF
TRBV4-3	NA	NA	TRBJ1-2	TGCGCCAGCAGCCAAGATATCCTCGGGACCGGAGCTAACTATGGCTACACCTTC	CASSQDILGTGANYGYTF
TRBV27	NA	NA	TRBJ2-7	TGTGCCAGCAGTTTCCGGCTGTTGGACGGCTCCTACGAGCAGTACTTC	CASSFRLLDGSYEQYF
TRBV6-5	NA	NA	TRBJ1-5	TGTGCCAGCAAATCGGGAATTTTGGACAATCAGCCCCAGCATTTT	CASKSGILDNQPQHF
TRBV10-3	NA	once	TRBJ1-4	TGTGCCATCAGTCGCGGCAGAGCTAATGAAAAACTGTTTTTT	CAISRGRANEKLFF
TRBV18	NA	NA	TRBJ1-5	TGTGCCAGCTCACCACCGGCAGGGATGGGAAATCAGCCCCAGCATTTT	CASSPPAGMGNQPQHF
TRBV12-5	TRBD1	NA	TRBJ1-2	TGTGCTAGTGGTTTGAGGGACAGGGCGAGGAGCTACACCTTC	CASGLRDRARSYTF
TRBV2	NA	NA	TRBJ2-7	TGTGCCTCCCGCCGGGTAGTCCTCACCTACGAGCAGTACTTC	CASRRVVLTYEQYF
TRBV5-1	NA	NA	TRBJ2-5	TGCGCCAGCAGCTCCTTTGGGGGAACCCAAGAGACCCAGTACTTC	CASSSFGGTQETQYF
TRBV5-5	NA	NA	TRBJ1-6	TGTGCCAGCAGCTTGGAGACGGACTATTCACCCCTCCACTTT	CASSLETDYSPLHF
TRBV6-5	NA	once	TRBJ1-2	TGTGCCAGCAGTTCCGGGGGGGCCGGCTATGGCTACACCTTC	CASSSGGAGYGYTF
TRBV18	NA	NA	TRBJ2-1	TGTGCCAGCTCACCAGGAATCCAGGACAATGAGCAGTTCTTC	CASSPGIQDNEQFF
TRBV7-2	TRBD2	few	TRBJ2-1	TGTGCCAGCAGCTTAGCGGCTAGCGGGAGGAATGAGCAGTTCTTC	CASSLAASGRNEQFF
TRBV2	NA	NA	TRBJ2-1	TGTGCCAGCCGGAGGACCCAGTACAATGAGCAGTTCTTC	CASRRTQYNEQFF
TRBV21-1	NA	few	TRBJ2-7	TGTGCCAGCAGCAAAGTACAGGGGGCTTACGAGCAGTACTTC	CASSKVQGAYEQYF
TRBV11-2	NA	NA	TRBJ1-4	TGTGCCAGCAGCTTGCTCGATGAAAAACTGTTTTTT	CASSLLDEKLFF
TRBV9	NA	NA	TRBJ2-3	TGTGCCAGCAGCGTCTCACTACGCACAGATACGCAGTATTTT	CASSVSLRTDTQYF
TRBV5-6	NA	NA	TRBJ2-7	TGTGCCAGCCAAGACGGGGCAGGACCCCCCTACGAGCAGTACTTC	CASQDGAGPPYEQYF
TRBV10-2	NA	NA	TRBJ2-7	TGCGCCAGCAGTGACCTCGGACGGAGGGGTTTCGAGCAGTACTTC	CASSDLGRRGFEQYF
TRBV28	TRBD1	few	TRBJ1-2	TGTGCCAGCAGTTACCCCCAGTACAGGGGGCAGTATGGGGTTTATGGCTACACCTTC	CASSYPQYRGQYGVYGYTF
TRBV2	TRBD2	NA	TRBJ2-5	TGTGCCAGCCATTCCGGGACTAGCGAAGAGACCCAGTACTTC	CASHSGTSEETQYF
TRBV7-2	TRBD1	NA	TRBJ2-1	TGTGCCAGCAGCCCAAGGACAGGGGGCCTAACCTACAATGAGCAGTTCTTC	CASSPRTGGLTYNEQFF
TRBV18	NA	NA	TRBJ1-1	TGTGCCAGCTCTCAAACGGGAACACAGATGAACACTGAAGCTTTCTTT	CASSQTGTQMNTEAFF
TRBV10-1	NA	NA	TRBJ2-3	TGCGCCAGCAACACGCCGGGGGCCGCAGATACGCAGTATTTT	CASNTPGAADTQYF
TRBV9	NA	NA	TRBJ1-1	TGTGCCAGCAGCGTAGTTAGAGGGTACGGGAATGGGAACACTGAAGCTTTCTTT	CASSVVRGYGNGNTEAFF
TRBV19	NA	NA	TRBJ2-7	TGTGCCAGTAGTATTAGTGGCAGGGGATCCTACGAGCAGTACTTC	CASSISGRGSYEQYF